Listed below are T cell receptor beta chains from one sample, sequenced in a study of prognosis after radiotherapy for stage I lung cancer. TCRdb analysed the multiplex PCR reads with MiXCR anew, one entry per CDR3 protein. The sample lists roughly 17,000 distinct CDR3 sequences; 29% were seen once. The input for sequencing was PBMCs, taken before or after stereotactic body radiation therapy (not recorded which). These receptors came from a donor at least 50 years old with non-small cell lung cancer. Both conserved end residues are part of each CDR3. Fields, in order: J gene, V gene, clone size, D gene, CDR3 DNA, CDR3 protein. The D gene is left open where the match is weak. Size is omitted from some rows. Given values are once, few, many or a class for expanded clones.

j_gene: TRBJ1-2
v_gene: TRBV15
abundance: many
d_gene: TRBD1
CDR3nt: TGTGCCACCAGTCAGGGACAGAACTATGGCTACACCTTC
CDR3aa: CATSQGQNYGYTF

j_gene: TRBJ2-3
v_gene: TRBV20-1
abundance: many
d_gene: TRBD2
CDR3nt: TGCAGTGCTCAGAGGACTAGCGGGAGGGTACCAGATACGCAGTATTTT
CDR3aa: CSAQRTSGRVPDTQYF

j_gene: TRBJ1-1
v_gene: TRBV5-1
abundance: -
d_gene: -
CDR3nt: TGCGCCAGCAGCTGGGATCGGGATACTGAAGCTTCCTTT
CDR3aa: CASSWDRDTEASF

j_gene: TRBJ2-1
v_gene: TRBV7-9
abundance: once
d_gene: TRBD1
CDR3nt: TGTGCCAGCAGCTCTAGTTTGGGGGACAGCTCCTACAATGAGCAGTTCTTC
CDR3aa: CASSSSLGDSSYNEQFF

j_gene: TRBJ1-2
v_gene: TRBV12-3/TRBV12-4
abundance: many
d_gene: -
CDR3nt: TGTGCCAGCAGTTTGTTGGGGAACTATGGCTACACCTTC
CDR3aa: CASSLLGNYGYTF

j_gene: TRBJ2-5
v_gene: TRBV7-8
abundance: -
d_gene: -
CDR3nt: TGTGCCAGCAGCTTGAGACTTTACCCCGCTCAAGAGACCCAGTACTTC
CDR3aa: CASSLRLYPAQETQYF

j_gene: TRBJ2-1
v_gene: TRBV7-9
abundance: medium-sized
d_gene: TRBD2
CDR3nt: TGTGCCAGCAGCTTAGCTAGCGGGAGACTCAATGAGCAGTTCTTC
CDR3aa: CASSLASGRLNEQFF

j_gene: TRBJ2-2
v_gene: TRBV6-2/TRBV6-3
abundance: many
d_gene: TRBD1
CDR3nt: TGTGCCAGCAGTGTCAACAGGGGAGCAAGGGAGCTGTTTTTT
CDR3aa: CASSVNRGARELFF

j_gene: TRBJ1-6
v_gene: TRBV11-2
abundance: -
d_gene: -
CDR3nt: TGTGCCAGCAGCACAGAGGTCGGGACCCGCCTCCACTTT
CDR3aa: CASSTEVGTRLHF

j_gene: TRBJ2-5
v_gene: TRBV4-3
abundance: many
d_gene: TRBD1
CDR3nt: TGCGCCAGCAGCCCGACAGGGGGCCCGAAGACCCAGTACTTC
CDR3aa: CASSPTGGPKTQYF

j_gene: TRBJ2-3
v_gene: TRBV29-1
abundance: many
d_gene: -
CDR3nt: TGCAGCGTTGAAGAGGGTAGGACGCAGTATTTT
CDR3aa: CSVEEGRTQYF

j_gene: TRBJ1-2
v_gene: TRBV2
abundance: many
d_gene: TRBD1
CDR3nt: TGTGCCAGCAGGGCCGGACAGGGGGATAACTATGGCTACACCTTC
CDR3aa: CASRAGQGDNYGYTF

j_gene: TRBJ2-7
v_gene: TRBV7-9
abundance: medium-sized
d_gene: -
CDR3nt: TGTGCCAGCAGCTCGTTTAATACCTACGAGCAGTACTTC
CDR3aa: CASSSFNTYEQYF

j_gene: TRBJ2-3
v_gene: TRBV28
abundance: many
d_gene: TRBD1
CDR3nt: TGTGCCAGCAGCTACATCAGGGACAGGGGTGGTGATACGCAGTATTTT
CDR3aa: CASSYIRDRGGDTQYF

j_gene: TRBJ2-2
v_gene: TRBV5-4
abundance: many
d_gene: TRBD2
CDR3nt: TGTGCCAGCAGCTCAATAGCGGGAGGGAACACCGGGGAGCTGTTTTTT
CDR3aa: CASSSIAGGNTGELFF

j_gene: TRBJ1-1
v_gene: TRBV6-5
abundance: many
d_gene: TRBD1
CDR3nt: TGTGCCAGCAGTTACTCCAGAGTGACAGGGGGCAGTTACACTGAAGCTTTCTTT
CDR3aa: CASSYSRVTGGSYTEAFF

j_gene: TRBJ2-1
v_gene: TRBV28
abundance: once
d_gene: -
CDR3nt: TGTGCCGGCAGTTCAACCGCAGGGTGCGGCTACAATGAGCAGTTCTTC
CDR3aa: CAGSSTAGCGYNEQFF

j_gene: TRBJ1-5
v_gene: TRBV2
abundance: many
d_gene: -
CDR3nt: TGTGCCAGCAGTGAAAGGGGGGCAGGTCAGCCCCAGCATTTT
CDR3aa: CASSERGAGQPQHF

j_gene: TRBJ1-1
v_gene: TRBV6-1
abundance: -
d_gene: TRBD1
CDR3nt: TGTGGCAGTTACCTAACAGGGGGGTTCACTGAAGCTTTCTTT
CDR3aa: CGSYLTGGFTEAFF

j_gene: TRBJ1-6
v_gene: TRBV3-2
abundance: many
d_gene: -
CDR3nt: TGTGCCAGCAGCCAAGATCATGCAGGGAGCTCCTATAATTCACCCCTCCACTTT
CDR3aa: CASSQDHAGSSYNSPLHF

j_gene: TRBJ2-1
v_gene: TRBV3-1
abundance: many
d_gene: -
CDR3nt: TGTGCCAGCAGCCCCCGACAGGTTTTGAACAATGAGCAGTTCTTC
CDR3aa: CASSPRQVLNNEQFF

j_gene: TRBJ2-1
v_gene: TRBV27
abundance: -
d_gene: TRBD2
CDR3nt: TGCGCCAACAGTATCCTCCAGACTAGCGGGATTGTGAATGAGCAGTTCTTC
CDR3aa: CANSILQTSGIVNEQFF

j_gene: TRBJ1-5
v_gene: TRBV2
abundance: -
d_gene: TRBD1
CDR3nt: TGTGTCAGCAGTGAAGTAAAGGGGGCTCAACAGCCCCAGCATTTT
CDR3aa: CVSSEVKGAQQPQHF

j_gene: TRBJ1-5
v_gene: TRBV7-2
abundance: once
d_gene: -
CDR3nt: TGTGCCAGCAGCTTTACAGGAAGGGTAAATCAGCCAAAGCATTTT
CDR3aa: CASSFTGRVNQPKHF

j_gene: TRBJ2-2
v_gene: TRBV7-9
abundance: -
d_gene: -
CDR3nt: TGTGCCAGCAGCCCGGACCCCCCCGCCGTGGACCTGTTTTTT
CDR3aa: CASSPDPPAVDLFF

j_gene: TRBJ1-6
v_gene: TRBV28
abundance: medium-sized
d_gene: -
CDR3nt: TGTGCCAGCAGACCGTTCTATAATTCACCCCTCCACTTT
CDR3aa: CASRPFYNSPLHF

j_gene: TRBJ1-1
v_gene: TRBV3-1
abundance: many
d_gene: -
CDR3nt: TGTGCCAGCAGCCGAGGCCTGAACACTGAAGCTTTCTTT
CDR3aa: CASSRGLNTEAFF

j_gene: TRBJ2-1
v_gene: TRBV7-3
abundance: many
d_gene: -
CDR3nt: TGTGCCAGCAGCTTAGACGGAGTGGCGCCCTACAATGAGCAGTTCTTC
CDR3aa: CASSLDGVAPYNEQFF

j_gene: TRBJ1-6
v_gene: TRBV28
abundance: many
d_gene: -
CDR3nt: TGTGCCAGCAGTTTATTTGGGGCTAGGAATTCACCCCTCCACTTT
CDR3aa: CASSLFGARNSPLHF

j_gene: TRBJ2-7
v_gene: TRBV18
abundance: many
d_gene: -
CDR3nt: TGTGCCAGCTCACCACCCGGGGCAACCTCCGAGCAGTACTTC
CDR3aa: CASSPPGATSEQYF

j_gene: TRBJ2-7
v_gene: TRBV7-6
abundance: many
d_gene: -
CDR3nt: TGTGCCAGCAGCCGGAGCGGAAATTACGAGCAGTACTTC
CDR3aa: CASSRSGNYEQYF

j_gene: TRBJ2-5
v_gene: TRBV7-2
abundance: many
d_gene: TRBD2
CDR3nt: TGTGCCAGCAGTACTAGCGGGGTGGGGACCCAGTACTTC
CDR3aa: CASSTSGVGTQYF

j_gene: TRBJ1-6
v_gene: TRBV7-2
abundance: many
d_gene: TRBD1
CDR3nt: TGTGCCAGCAGCGACCAGGGGGGACGGTCACCCCTCCACTTT
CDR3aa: CASSDQGGRSPLHF